This T cell receptor (beta chain) was recovered during a study of blood T cell repertoires in COVID-19. About the research overall: The United States, Italy and Spain were the sources of the acute and convalescent COVID-19 samples.

Per the original methods: How many nucleated cells were present was estimated from reference gene primer amplification. This table comes from immunoSEQ multiplex PCR, and its TCRdb copy is limited to in-frame clones, with some not included. The V and J calls and the clone size are those of that table, but D and trimming were determined from the DNA. In the table there are 120,000 to 150,000 clones, roughly 86% of which are singletons. Trimming at V came to 2 bases and at J to 4 bases, leaving 7 bases not matched to a gene. The germline CDR1 and CDR2 sequences are MDHEN and SYDVKM. The CDR3 extends over 16 amino acids.

The chain joins TRBV28 to TRBJ1-1; TRBD1 matches at 10 bases. Sequenced material: peripheral blood. The sequence was collected from a human donor in a cohort sampled during active COVID-19. This CDR3 reads CASSLPRTGGPTEAFF. The CDR3 coding sequence is TGTGCCAGCAGTTTACCCCGGACAGGGGGGCCCACTGAAGCTTTCTTT.